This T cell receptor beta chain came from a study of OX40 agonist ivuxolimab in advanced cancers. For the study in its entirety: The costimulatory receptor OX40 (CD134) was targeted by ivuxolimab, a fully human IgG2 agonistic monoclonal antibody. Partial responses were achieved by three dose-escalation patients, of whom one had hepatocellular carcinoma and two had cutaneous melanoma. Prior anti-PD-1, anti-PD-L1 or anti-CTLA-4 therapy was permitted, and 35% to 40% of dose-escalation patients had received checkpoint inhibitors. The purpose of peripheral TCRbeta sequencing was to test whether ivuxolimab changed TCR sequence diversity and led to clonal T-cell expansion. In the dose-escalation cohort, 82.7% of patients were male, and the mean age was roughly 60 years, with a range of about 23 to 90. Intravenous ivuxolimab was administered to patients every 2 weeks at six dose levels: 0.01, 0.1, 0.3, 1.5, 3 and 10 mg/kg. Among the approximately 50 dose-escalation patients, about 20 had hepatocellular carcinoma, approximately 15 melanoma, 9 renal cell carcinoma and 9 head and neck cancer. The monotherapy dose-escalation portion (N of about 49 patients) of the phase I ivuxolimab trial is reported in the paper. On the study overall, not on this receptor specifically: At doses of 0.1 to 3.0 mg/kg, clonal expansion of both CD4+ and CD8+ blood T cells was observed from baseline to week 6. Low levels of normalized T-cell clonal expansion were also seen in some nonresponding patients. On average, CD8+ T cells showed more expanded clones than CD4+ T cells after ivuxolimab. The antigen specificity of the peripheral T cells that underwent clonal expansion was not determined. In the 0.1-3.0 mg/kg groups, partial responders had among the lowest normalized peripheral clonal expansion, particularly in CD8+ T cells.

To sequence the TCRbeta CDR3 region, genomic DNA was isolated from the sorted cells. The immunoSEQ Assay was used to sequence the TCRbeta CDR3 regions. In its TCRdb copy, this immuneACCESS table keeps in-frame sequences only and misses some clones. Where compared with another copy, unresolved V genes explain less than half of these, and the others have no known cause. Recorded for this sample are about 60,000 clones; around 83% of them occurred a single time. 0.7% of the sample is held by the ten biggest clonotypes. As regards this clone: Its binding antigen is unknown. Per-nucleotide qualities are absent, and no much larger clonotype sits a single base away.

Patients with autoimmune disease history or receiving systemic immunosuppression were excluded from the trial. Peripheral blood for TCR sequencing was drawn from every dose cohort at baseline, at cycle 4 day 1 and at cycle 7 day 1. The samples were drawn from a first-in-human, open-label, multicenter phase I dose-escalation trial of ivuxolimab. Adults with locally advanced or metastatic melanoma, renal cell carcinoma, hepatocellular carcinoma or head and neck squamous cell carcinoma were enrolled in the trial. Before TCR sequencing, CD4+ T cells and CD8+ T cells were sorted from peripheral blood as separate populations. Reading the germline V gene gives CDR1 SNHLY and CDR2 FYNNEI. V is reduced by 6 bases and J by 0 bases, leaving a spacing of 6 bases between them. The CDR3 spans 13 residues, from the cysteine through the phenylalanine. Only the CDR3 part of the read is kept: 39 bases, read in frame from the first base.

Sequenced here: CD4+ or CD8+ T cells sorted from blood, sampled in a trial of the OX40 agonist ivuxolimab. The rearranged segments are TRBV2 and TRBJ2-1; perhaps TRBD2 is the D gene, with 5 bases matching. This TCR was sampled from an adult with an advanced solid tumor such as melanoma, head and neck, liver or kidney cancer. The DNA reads TGTGCCAGCAGGAGGGACTCCTACAATGAGCAGTTCTTC. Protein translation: CASRRDSYNEQFF.